The subject of this entry is one TCR beta chain. The antigen it binds to is not known. No base-level quality is on record; no much larger clone is a single base apart. This record belongs to a study of T cell responses to AZD1222 COVID-19 vaccine (dated by TCRdb to about 2021). Looking at the study overall: TCR sequencing covered some 240 trial participants: 200 to 220 given two doses of AZD1222 and around 26 given two doses of MenACWY control vaccine. Trial participants were enrolled into age subgroups of 18-55, 56-69 and 70-plus years, which contained around 150, 29 and 61 TCR-sequenced participants, respectively. The investigation overall reported the following: Participants were mostly white British and included more females than males, and it was suggested by the authors that clonal diversity may have been underestimated. Reportedly, close to half of the unique spike-specific TCRs recognized epitopes lying outside the regions that are mutated in the B.1.351 and B.1.1.7 variants. The vaccine-associated CD4 TCRs covered the entire spike protein, and the dominant responses fell in regions 160-218 and 743-854. Conclusions about previously exposed vaccinees are limited because only five to seven AZD1222 recipients were SARS-CoV-2 seropositive at baseline. No day 14 peak-response samples were available, so repertoires were characterized only after the peak T cell response. A significant rise in spike-specific TCR breadth and depth was observed after two AZD1222 doses relative to day 0 and relative to MenACWY recipients. In the small 56-69-year group, the increase in depth fell short of significance, most likely because of low power.

This sample's time point label indicates: baseline before first vaccination. Per the publication, the treatment or condition label means: meningococcal conjugate vaccine given as trial control. Samples from vaccinated people were obtained from the UK trials COV001 and COV002, which included a single-blind randomized controlled phase 2/3 trial of AZD1222 (ChAdOx1 nCoV-19) in healthy adults. For TCRbeta chain sequencing, PBMC samples from trial participants were taken at day 0 and at day 28 after the second dose. Relative to germline, V is 5 bases shorter and J is 3 bases shorter, with 16 bases between their ends. The cysteine opens and the phenylalanine closes a CDR3 of 15 amino acids. Kept here is only the CDR3 DNA, which spans 45 bases and is read in frame from base 1. The germline V gene specifies SNHLY as CDR1 and FYNNEI as CDR2. The CDR3 regions of human TCRbeta chains were analyzed by immunosequencing. From the authors' description of their analysis: TCRs in the repertoires were matched against a reference library of SARS-CoV-2-specific TCRs that had been generated with the MIRA antigen-specificity platform. Breadth was defined as the fraction of unique TCRs that were SARS-CoV-2-associated, and depth was defined as the fraction of total T cells that were SARS-CoV-2-associated. Using the MIRA data, every spike-specific TCR was mapped to the spike region that the TCR reacted to and assigned to either a CD4 or a CD8 class. Log10-transformed breadth and depth values were compared by one-way ANOVA with Sidak's multiple comparisons tests. TCRdb mirrors the immuneACCESS table, restricted to in-frame sequences. Some clones are absent from its copies; in checked studies, under half trace to an unresolved V gene, and the reason for the others is unknown. V, J and clone size are taken as reported in that table, and D and trimming were inferred from the DNA itself. The sample profile shows under 200,000 clones; 85% to 90% of them were found once. Clones ranked in the top ten supply approximately 2.7% of the sample.

The source material was peripheral blood, sampled on day 0 of MenACWY control vaccination. The clonotype was recovered from an adult in good health. The chain is encoded by TRBV2 joined to TRBJ1-1, with TRBD1 tentatively as D gene (5 bases match). For the CDR3, the sequence is CASSSRGAGDTEAFF. In nucleotide form, the sequence is TGTGCCAGCAGTTCCCGAGGGGCGGGGGACACTGAAGCTTTCTTT.